This T cell receptor beta chain was documented in a study of CD8 T cells in Susac syndrome. For this clonotype: Its target is unknown.

Reverse transcription of about 0.5 to 1 ug RNA was performed with random hexamers. A single record per CDR3 protein comes from TCRdb applying MiXCR to the immunoSEQ multiplex PCR reads. The repertoire holds 300,000 or so distinct CDR3 sequences, just over 90% seen once, with roughly 0.064% in the top ten. Study findings and constraints: The study recognized that its TCR sequencing and HLA analysis covered a relatively small number of individuals.

Germline values: CDR1 LNHDA, CDR2 SQIVND (reference sequence). This CDR3 is built from 14 residues. V gave up 3 bases and J gave up 3 bases, with 10 bases separating them. Treatment-naive patients with stable or active relapsing-remitting disease were the multiple sclerosis controls. Sequencing used CD4+ T cells from PBMCs. The chain is built from TRBV19 and TRBJ2-3; D is uncertain. This sequence originates from a human donor with multiple sclerosis. CDR3 loop: CASSIGLLTDTQYF. The CDR3 DNA is TGTGCCAGTAGTATTGGGCTACTTACAGATACGCAGTATTTT. Supplemented by reference TRBV19 and TRBJ2-3, the full variable domain reads DGGITQSPKYLFRKEGQNVTLSCEQNLNHDAMYWYRQDPGQGLRLIYYSQIVNDFQKGDIAEGYSVSREKKESFPLTVTSAQKNPTAFYLCASSIGLLTDTQYFGPGTRLTVL.